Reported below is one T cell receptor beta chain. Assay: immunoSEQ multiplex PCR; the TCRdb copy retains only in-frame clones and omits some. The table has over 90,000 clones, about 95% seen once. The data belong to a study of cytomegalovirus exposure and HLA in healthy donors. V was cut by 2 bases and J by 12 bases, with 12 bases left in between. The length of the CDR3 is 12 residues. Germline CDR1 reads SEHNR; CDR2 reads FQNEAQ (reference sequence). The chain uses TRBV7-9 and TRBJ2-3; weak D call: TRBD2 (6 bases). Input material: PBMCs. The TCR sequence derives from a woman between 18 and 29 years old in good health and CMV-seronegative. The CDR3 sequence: CASSLTRDFQYF. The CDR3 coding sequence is TGTGCCAGCAGCTTAACGAGGGACTTTCAGTATTTT.